The 6 T cell receptor beta chains given below trace back to one sample, sequenced in a study of chemoradiotherapy in HPV16-positive cancers. Generated by immunoSEQ multiplex PCR, the TCRdb table keeps only in-frame clones and is missing some. The table lists about 1,600 clones, more than 75% of them singletons. The sample was tumor tissue, taken from a patient who underwent chemoradiotherapy. The receptors shown here come from a human donor with HPV-associated anogenital cancer.

The V gene is TRBV7-2, the J gene TRBJ2-3, with D perhaps assigned TRBD1 or TRBD2 (6 bases each). V gave up 7 bases and J gave up 0 bases, with 11 bases separating them. The CDR3 is 14 amino acids. Germline V CDR1 and CDR2: SGHTA, FQGNSA. Here the CDR3 reads CASKTGASTDTQYF. In DNA, the CDR3 is TGTGCCAGCAAAACGGGGGCAAGCACAGATACGCAGTATTTT.

The chain carries TRBV2 and TRBJ1-2, with D maybe TRBD1 (5 bases). V lost 2 bases, J lost 8 bases, and 21 bases lay in between. The CDR3 runs to 16 residues. The germline gives CDR1 SNHLY, CDR2 FYNNEI. In DNA form, the CDR3 reads TGTGCCAGCAGTGAAATGAAGTCAGCGGGACGTGGAGGCTACACCTTC. It yields the protein CASSEMKSAGRGGYTF.

The CDR3 coding sequence is TGTGCCAGCAGCTTACTGGGCTCCTACGAGCAGTACTTC. Protein sequence: CASSLLGSYEQYF. V gene TRBV7-2 combines with J gene TRBJ2-7; D gene unclear. Germline loops: CDR1 SGHTA, CDR2 FQGNSA. CDR3 size: 13 residues. The ends were cut back, 2 bases at V and 0 bases at J, with 5 bases in the middle.

This clone occurred once. The chain employs TRBV7-2 and TRBJ1-2, with 9 bases aligning to TRBD1. Germline V gene lookup returns CDR1 SGHTA and CDR2 FQGNSA. There are 15 residues in the CDR3. V shed 5 bases, J shed 8 bases, and the junction held 12 bases outside the gene matches. This CDR3 is CASSQTGGTLMGYTF. CDR3 nucleotides: TGTGCCAGCAGCCAGACAGGGGGAACTCTAATGGGCTACACCTTC.

The genes are TRBV29-1 and TRBJ2-2, with TRBD2 matching over 8 bases. CDR3 length: 13 residues. The V gene's germline CDR1 is SQVTM and CDR2 ANQGSEA. J was trimmed by 6 bases and V by 6 bases; bases with no gene match: 6. The CDR3 nucleotides are TGCAGCGTCGGGGGGGCAAGGGCCGGGGAGCTGTTTTTT. Translating gives CSVGGARAGELFF.

V is TRBV9 and J is TRBJ2-3; 7 bases match TRBD2. There are 15 residues in the CDR3. V lost 0 bases, J lost 3 bases, and 4 bases stayed unmatched. CDR1 and CDR2 from the germline V gene are SGDLS and YYNGEE. The CDR3, as DNA: TGTGCCAGCAGCGTAGGTCGCGGGGGTACAGATACGCAGTATTTT. Residues: CASSVGRGGTDTQYF.